One and the same sample provided the 21 T cell receptor beta chains below, sequenced in a study of blood T cell repertoires in COVID-19 (dated by TCRdb to 2019 to 2021). The library was generated by the immunoSEQ multiplex PCR assay. TCRdb limited this immuneACCESS table to in-frame rearrangements with V and J called. A share of clones is missing; checked studies link under half to unresolved V genes, and the rest is unexplained. The sample table contains 200,000 to 250,000 clones; only one count was recorded for around three quarters of them. Together, the top ten hold 7.2% of the sample. Material: peripheral blood. All receptors derive from an older woman with acute or convalescent COVID-19.

The V and J genes are TRBV7-2 and TRBJ2-2; 8 nucleotides match TRBD2. J gave up 6 bases and V 5 bases, and 11 bases lay outside the gene matches. CDR1 and CDR2 from the germline V gene are SGHTA and FQGNSA. The CDR3 has 16 amino acids. This chain's CDR3 is CASSPSPGLGAGELFF. The CDR3 nucleotides are TGTGCCAGCAGCCCTTCCCCGGGACTAGGGGCCGGGGAGCTGTTTTTT.

The chain joins TRBV7-2 to TRBJ1-5; perhaps TRBD1 as D (5 bases). The V gene lost 5 bases and the J gene lost 0 bases, with 8 bases spanning the gap. The CDR3 is 14 amino acids. Germline loops: CDR1 SGHTA, CDR2 FQGNSA. The CDR3 region is CASSTTASNQPQHF. The CDR3 nucleotides read TGTGCCAGCAGCACGACAGCTAGCAATCAGCCCCAGCATTTT.

The chain joins TRBV27 to TRBJ2-2, with TRBD2 matching over 9 bases. The germline CDR1 and CDR2 sequences are MNHEY and SMNVEV (reference sequence). The junction had 7 bases not matched to a gene; V was cut back by 7 bases and J by 4 bases. This CDR3 has 15 residues. The CDR3 DNA follows: TGTGCCAGCACGGCGGGGGGGCCGGGCACCGGGGAGCTGTTTTTT. Encoded protein: CASTAGGPGTGELFF.

V and J are TRBV11-2 and TRBJ1-1; 8 nucleotides align to TRBD1. This CDR3 has 14 residues. Germline CDR1 and CDR2: SGHAT and FQNNGV. The V and J ends lost 5 bases and 4 bases, in that order; junction bases with no gene match: 6. Here the CDR3 reads CASSRGQGGTEAFF. As DNA, the CDR3 is TGTGCCAGCAGCCGTGGACAGGGCGGCACTGAAGCTTTCTTT.

This clone has a handful of counts. J is TRBJ1-1 and V is TRBV29-1; 9 nucleotides line up with TRBD1. CDR1 is SQVTM, CDR2 ANQGSEA, per germline. This CDR3 spans 13 amino acids. V lost 7 bases, J lost 4 bases, and 7 bases stayed unmatched. CDR3 DNA: TGCAGCGCCATAGGGACAGGGACCACTGAAGCTTTCTTT. It yields the protein CSAIGTGTTEAFF.

This clone was counted a few times. The chain couples TRBV7-9 to TRBJ2-3; tentative D call: TRBD1 (6 bases). The CDR3 has 18 amino acids. The germline V gene encodes CDR1 SEHNR and CDR2 FQNEAQ (reference sequence). Trimming cost V 4 bases and J 1 base, with 21 bases left between them. DNA for the CDR3: TGTGCCAGCAGCTCAAATGTTTGGGGGCAAAGAGGCACAGATACGCAGTATTTT. Its translation: CASSSNVWGQRGTDTQYF.

V is TRBV7-9 and J is TRBJ2-3, with D uncertain. CDR1 and CDR2 (germline): SEHNR, FQNEAQ (reference sequence). The CDR3 is made up of 12 amino acids. The V end lost 6 bases, the J end lost 0 bases, and 4 bases lay between the germline ends. CDR3 residues: CASRASTDTQYF. CDR3 sequence (DNA): TGTGCCAGCAGGGCCAGCACAGATACGCAGTATTTT.

The V and J genes are TRBV5-4 and TRBJ1-2, with TRBD1 identical over 9 bases. V trimming: 4 bases; J trimming: 1 base; junction bases outside the gene matches: 5. This CDR3 comprises 15 residues. CDR1 is SGHNT and CDR2 is YYREEE in the germline V gene (reference sequence). The CDR3 DNA follows: TGTGCCAGCAGCCCTGAGACAGGGGGTAACTATGGCTACACCTTC. This codes for CASSPETGGNYGYTF.

The chain uses TRBV7-2 and TRBJ2-7; D remains ambiguous. Germline CDR1 is SGHTA and CDR2 is FQGNSA. This CDR3 has 14 amino acids. The ends were cut back, 4 bases at V and 2 bases at J, with 12 bases in the middle. The CDR3 sequence is CASSSRLETYEQYF. The CDR3 DNA is TGTGCCAGCAGCTCGAGACTGGAGACCTACGAGCAGTACTTC.

The CDR3 here is CASSLMPTGAYNEQFF. The CDR3 region has the DNA TGTGCCAGCAGCTTAATGCCTACAGGGGCCTACAATGAGCAGTTCTTC. The rearrangement uses TRBV11-2 and TRBJ2-1, with TRBD1 matching 7 bases. Germline loops: CDR1 SGHAT, CDR2 FQNNGV. J was trimmed by 2 bases and V by 2 bases; bases with no gene match: 6. The CDR3 runs to 16 residues. Full variable domain (outside the CDR3, taken from reference TRBV11-2 and TRBJ2-1): EAGVAQSPRYKIIEKRQSVAFWCNPISGHATLYWYQQILGQGPKLLIQFQNNGVVDDSQLPKDRFSAERLKGVDSTLKIQPAKLEDSAVYLCASSLMPTGAYNEQFFGPGTRLTVL.

The chain joins TRBV18 to TRBJ2-2; D perhaps matches TRBD1 (6 bases). V lost 4 bases, J lost 4 bases, and 13 bases lay in between. Germline V lookup: CDR1 KGHSH, CDR2 LQKENI. This CDR3 contains 15 residues. The CDR3 DNA sequence: TGTGCCAGCTCACTCGGACAGATACCCACCGGGGAGCTGTTTTTT. This translates into CASSLGQIPTGELFF.

The V and J genes are TRBV14 and TRBJ2-4, with a possible D match to TRBD1 (5 bases). There are 14 residues in the CDR3. Per germline, CDR1 SGHDN and CDR2 FVKESK. V lost 4 bases, J lost 4 bases, and 11 bases lay in between. The CDR3 DNA reads TGTGCCAGCAGCCCTAACGCAGGGAAAAACATTCAGTACTTC. It encodes CASSPNAGKNIQYF.

This chain uses TRBV14 with TRBJ2-3; 8 bases match TRBD1. The CDR3 runs 17 residues. V lost 3 bases, J lost 2 bases, and 10 bases stayed unmatched. Germline assignment: CDR1 SGHDN and CDR2 FVKESK. The CDR3 nucleotides read TGTGCCAGCAGCCATTTTCCCGGGACAGGACACACAGATACGCAGTATTTT. Its protein product is CASSHFPGTGHTDTQYF.

This clone was recorded only once. The V call is TRBV18, the J call TRBJ2-1, with D maybe TRBD1 (5 bases). V gave up 2 bases and J gave up 7 bases, with 12 bases separating them. The CDR3 totals 14 residues. Germline V gives CDR1 KGHSH, CDR2 LQKENI. The CDR3 is CASSPRQGLNEQFF. In nucleotides, the CDR3 is TGTGCCAGCTCACCAAGGCAGGGCCTTAATGAGCAGTTCTTC.

This clone was observed at least ten times. CDR3: CSVEVQGVSNTEAFF. Written as DNA, the CDR3 is TGCAGCGTTGAGGTACAGGGGGTGTCGAACACTGAAGCTTTCTTT. V is TRBV29-1 and J is TRBJ1-1, with 8 nucleotides matching TRBD1. J gave up 1 base and V 3 bases, and 7 bases lay outside the gene matches. Looked up from germline, CDR1 is SQVTM and CDR2 is ANQGSEA. The CDR3 runs to 15 residues.

This chain links TRBV5-6 with TRBJ1-6; TRBD1 matches 8 bases. V was pared by 0 bases and J by 9 bases, with 2 bases of the junction left unmatched. CDR1 and CDR2 from the germline V gene are SGHDT and YYEEEE. CDR3 size: 14 residues. The CDR3 is CASSLAQGASPLHF. The CDR3 nucleotides read TGTGCCAGCAGCTTGGCCCAGGGGGCTTCACCCCTCCACTTT.

The CDR3, as DNA: TGCGCCAGCTCCACTTCAGGGGCATCTGGCACAGATACGCAGTATTTT. Translated, it gives CASSTSGASGTDTQYF. V gene TRBV5-1 combines with J gene TRBJ2-3; TRBD1 is a possible D gene (6 bases). Germline CDR1 is SGHRS and CDR2 is YFSETQ. The V end lost 7 bases, the J end lost 1 base, and 19 bases lay between the germline ends. The length of the CDR3 is 16 residues.

CDR3 in DNA: TGTGCCAGCAGCCAGGGACTAGCGGGGCGGAATGAGCAGTTCTTC. Translated, it gives CASSQGLAGRNEQFF. This chain joins TRBV11-3 and TRBJ2-1; 13 bases agree with TRBD2. The CDR3 loop spans 15 amino acids. The J segment lost 7 bases and the V segment lost 5 bases, leaving 5 bases of the junction unmatched. The germline CDR1 and CDR2 sequences are SGHNT and YENEEA.

The chain uses TRBV18 and TRBJ2-5; 8 bases line up with TRBD1. The length of the CDR3 is 14 residues. V lost 4 bases to trimming and J lost 5 bases; unmatched junction nucleotides: 6. The germline V gene encodes CDR1 KGHSH and CDR2 LQKENI. DNA for the CDR3: TGTGCCAGCTCACGACAGGGGAGGCGTGAGACCCAGTACTTC. This encodes CASSRQGRRETQYF.

The sample holds one count of this clone. The V gene is TRBV6-6, the J gene TRBJ1-6; D is unresolved. The CDR3 has 13 amino acids. The germline gives CDR1 MNHNY, CDR2 SVGAGI (reference sequence). V was pared by 4 bases and J by 3 bases, with 4 bases between. The CDR3 is CASSSSYNSPLHF. The CDR3 DNA reads TGTGCCAGCAGTTCGAGCTATAATTCACCCCTCCACTTT.

The rearrangement uses TRBV6-5 and TRBJ1-1, with D possibly being TRBD1 (6 bases). Germline CDR1 is MNHEY and CDR2 is SVGAGI. The CDR3 runs to 14 residues. The V end lost 6 bases, the J end lost 1 base, and 12 bases lay between the germline ends. CDR3 sequence: CASSHDRPNTEAFF. DNA for the CDR3: TGTGCCAGCAGCCACGACAGGCCGAACACTGAAGCTTTCTTT.